Described below is a single T cell receptor (beta chain) sequence and its context. The antigen this receptor binds is unknown. No much larger clonotype is one base removed from it; base qualities were not supplied. The immunoSEQ Assay, a bias-controlled multiplex PCR, was used to amplify TCRbeta CDR3 regions from genomic DNA. The study's own analysis went as follows. Within the assay, amplification of reference gene primers was used to estimate how many nucleated cells each sample contained. Sequence reads were collapsed and filtered to measure the absolute abundance of every unique TCRbeta CDR3 rearrangement. Productive Simpson clonality was computed per sample as the square root of Simpson's diversity index over productive rearrangements. The table was pulled from immuneACCESS by TCRdb, which kept in-frame rearrangements only. Such tables lose some clones; where checked, under half of the loss comes from unresolved V genes, and the rest has no known cause. The DNA was the basis for D and trimming; V, J and clone size are from that table. This sample lists 70,000 or so clones; 80% were detected once. 8.5% to 10% of the sample comes from the top ten.

The record originates from a study of blood T cell repertoires in COVID-19 (dated by TCRdb to 2020 to 2021). About the full investigation: The collaborator samples originated in the United States, Italy and Spain and spanned the acute and convalescent phases of COVID-19. The material from the prospective study consisted of cDNA or gDNA derived from T cells, B-cell-depleted T cells, or PBMCs. Subjects who had been exposed to COVID-19, were actively infected with it, or had recovered from it provided the deeply sampled blood TCRbeta repertoires that made up the dataset. The repertoires were released in a freely available public database meant as a resource for research on the immune response to SARS-CoV-2. Samples came from the ongoing ImmuneRACE study (first 160 participants) plus 1,254 subjects from 6 global collaborators. Nearly every sample came with metadata listing a de-identified subject ID, COVID-19 status, age in years and sex. Where available, HLA class I and class II types were taken from metadata supplied by the sample provider and were not determined by assay-based typing. The paper as a whole reports these results and caveats: The amount of clinical and demographic metadata varied by source and participant and was provided uncurated.

Whole blood was collected in K2EDTA tubes by collaborating institutions according to the institutions' own protocols. For TCRbeta analysis, collaborator samples were shipped as frozen whole blood, as isolated PBMCs, or as DNA extracted from either sample type. CDR1 and CDR2, per the germline V gene, are SGHRS and YFSETQ. CDR3 length: 15 amino acids, cysteine to phenylalanine. The retained sequence is limited to the CDR3, 45 bases, with the frame set at the first base. Here V drops 4 bases and J drops 4 bases, and the junction holds 7 bases not matched to any gene. This chain joins TRBV5-1 to TRBJ2-1; 8 bases in the middle match TRBD2. The sample comprised peripheral blood. The origin of this receptor is a human donor in a cohort sampled during active COVID-19. In nucleotides, the sequence is TGCGCCAGCAGCCCGGGACTAGTGCAGTACAATGAGCAGTTCTTC. Its translation reads: CASSPGLVQYNEQFF.